Listed below are T cell receptor beta chains from one sample, sequenced in a study of T cell responses to AZD1222 COVID-19 vaccine. Sequencing was performed with immunoSEQ multiplex PCR; in TCRdb, only in-frame clones are kept and a portion is missing. The sample consists of 60,000 to 65,000 clones, roughly three quarters of them appearing once. The sequenced sample was peripheral blood, obtained on day 0 of AZD1222 vaccination. The receptor set was obtained from an adult in good health. The CDR3 runs from the conserved cysteine through the conserved F or W. A D gene is named only where the DNA matches it firmly. Not all rows give a size; the values are once, few, many and, for expanded clones, a class.

NA,NA,TRBV10-3,TRBJ1-4,CAGGPPNEKLFF,TGTGCGGGGGGGCCCCCTAATGAAAAACTGTTTTTT
NA,NA,TRBV5-6,TRBJ1-6,CASSLAQLNSPLHF,TGTGCCAGCAGCTTGGCCCAGCTTAATTCACCCCTCCACTTT
few,NA,TRBV7-9,TRBJ1-3,CASSQAPYTAGNTIYF,TGTGCCAGCAGCCAAGCCCCCTACACGGCTGGAAACACCATATATTTT
few,TRBD1,TRBV2,TRBJ2-7,CASSEAGGQGYEQYF,TGTGCCAGCAGTGAAGCAGGGGGACAGGGCTACGAGCAGTACTTC
few,NA,TRBV6-2/TRBV6-3,TRBJ1-1,CASSYVGGSTEAFF,TGTGCCAGCAGTTACGTTGGGGGGAGCACTGAAGCTTTCTTT
NA,TRBD2,TRBV4-1,TRBJ2-5,CASSQDPAGGLETQYF,TGCGCCAGCAGCCAAGATCCAGCGGGGGGGCTGGAGACCCAGTACTTC
NA,TRBD1,TRBV29-1,TRBJ2-7,CSAQDRASYEQYF,TGCAGCGCCCAGGACAGGGCCAGCTACGAGCAGTACTTC
NA,TRBD1,TRBV5-6,TRBJ1-2,CASSPPGSPGQVEGYTF,TGTGCCAGCAGCCCCCCCGGTTCCCCGGGACAGGTGGAAGGCTACACCTTC
NA,NA,TRBV29-1,TRBJ2-7,CSAVDRTNSYEQYF,TGCAGCGCCGTCGACAGGACCAACTCCTACGAGCAGTACTTC
NA,TRBD2,TRBV10-3,TRBJ2-5,CAISESNGGAGKTQYF,TGTGCCATCAGTGAGTCGAACGGGGGGGCCGGAAAGACCCAGTACTTC
once,NA,TRBV15,TRBJ1-1,CATSRASTEAFF,TGTGCCACCAGCAGGGCGAGCACTGAAGCTTTCTTT
once,NA,TRBV14,TRBJ2-1,CASSQGSVEYDEQFF,TGTGCCAGCAGCCAAGGCTCGGTGGAATACGATGAGCAGTTCTTC
NA,TRBD1,TRBV7-8,TRBJ2-7,CASSHPAGTGGAYEQYF,TGTGCCAGCAGCCACCCAGCCGGGACAGGTGGGGCCTACGAGCAGTACTTC
NA,TRBD1,TRBV12-5,TRBJ1-1,CASGLVLSGQLNTEAFF,TGTGCTAGTGGTTTGGTACTCTCGGGACAGTTAAACACTGAAGCTTTCTTT
NA,TRBD2,TRBV7-2,TRBJ2-7,CASSLAAGRGRDEQYF,TGTGCCAGCAGCTTAGCGGCAGGGAGGGGAAGGGACGAGCAGTACTTC
once,TRBD1,TRBV7-2,TRBJ2-1,CASTLDRVGYNEQFF,TGTGCCAGCACCCTGGACAGGGTAGGCTACAATGAGCAGTTCTTC
NA,NA,TRBV12-3/TRBV12-4,TRBJ1-2,CASAAGANYGYTF,TGTGCCAGCGCCGCCGGGGCCAACTATGGCTACACCTTC
NA,NA,TRBV9,TRBJ1-5,CASSRSGSRDQPQHF,TGTGCCAGCAGCCGATCTGGGAGTAGAGATCAGCCCCAGCATTTT
NA,TRBD1,TRBV4-3,TRBJ1-4,CASSQDRGTGDEKLFF,TGCGCCAGCAGCCAAGATCGCGGGACAGGGGATGAAAAACTGTTTTTT
NA,NA,TRBV30,TRBJ1-3,CAWTQDTGNTIYF,TGTGCCTGGACGCAGGATACTGGAAACACCATATATTTT
NA,TRBD1,TRBV9,TRBJ1-4,CASSAGTATNEKLFF,TGTGCCAGCAGCGCCGGGACAGCAACTAATGAAAAACTGTTTTTT
NA,NA,TRBV7-2,TRBJ2-1,CASSLATGTRDNEQFF,TGTGCCAGCAGCTTAGCCACCGGGACTCGGGACAATGAGCAGTTCTTC
few,NA,TRBV18,TRBJ1-2,CASSPSDSPSYGYTF,TGTGCCAGCTCACCATCAGACAGCCCATCCTATGGCTACACCTTC
NA,NA,TRBV4-3,TRBJ2-5,CASSQGGGRETQYF,TGCGCCAGCAGCCAAGGAGGGGGAAGGGAGACCCAGTACTTC
NA,TRBD2,TRBV11-2,TRBJ2-7,CASSNSGGYEQYF,TGTGCCAGCAGTAATAGCGGGGGCTACGAGCAGTACTTC
NA,TRBD1,TRBV7-8,TRBJ1-1,CASSLGTGKVATEAFF,TGTGCCAGCAGCTTAGGGACAGGGAAGGTAGCCACTGAAGCTTTCTTT
NA,NA,TRBV23-1,TRBJ2-3,CASTHPGGQDGTDTQYF,TGCGCCAGCACCCACCCCGGGGGGCAAGACGGCACAGATACGCAGTATTTT
NA,TRBD1,TRBV7-6,TRBJ2-2,CASSFLDRGQAGELFF,TGTGCCAGCAGTTTCCTGGACAGGGGGCAGGCCGGGGAGCTGTTTTTT
NA,NA,TRBV5-4,TRBJ1-2,CASSGSGSFYGYTF,TGTGCCAGCAGCGGCAGCGGCAGCTTTTATGGCTACACCTTC
few,NA,TRBV28,TRBJ1-3,CASSLEESGNTIYF,TGTGCCAGCAGTTTGGAGGAGTCCGGAAACACCATATATTTT
NA,NA,TRBV27,TRBJ2-2,CASSLSRNTGELFF,TGTGCCAGCAGTTTATCCAGGAACACCGGGGAGCTGTTTTTT
NA,NA,TRBV7-2,TRBJ2-7,CASREPGESYEQYF,TGTGCCAGCAGGGAACCGGGAGAATCCTACGAGCAGTACTTC
NA,NA,TRBV3-1/TRBV3-2,TRBJ1-1,CASSQIGERWAFF,TGTGCCAGCAGCCAAATTGGAGAAAGATGGGCTTTCTTT
NA,NA,TRBV7-2,TRBJ2-7,CASSPSYGGVREQYF,TGTGCCAGCAGCCCATCATACGGTGGGGTGAGGGAGCAGTACTTC
NA,NA,TRBV7-9,TRBJ2-7,CASSTSGDGEQYF,TGTGCCAGCAGCACCTCGGGGGACGGGGAGCAGTACTTC
few,NA,TRBV29-1,TRBJ1-4,CSVRAGNANEKLFF,TGCAGCGTGAGGGCAGGGAACGCTAATGAAAAACTGTTTTTT
NA,NA,TRBV19,TRBJ1-5,CASSLEPVFNQPQHF,TGTGCCAGTAGTCTCGAACCAGTTTTCAATCAGCCCCAGCATTTT
NA,NA,TRBV7-2,TRBJ2-3,CASSLGQLNTDTQYF,TGTGCCAGCAGCTTAGGACAGCTAAACACAGATACGCAGTATTTT
NA,NA,TRBV6-2/TRBV6-3,TRBJ1-2,CASSYEGEAKGYTF,TGTGCCAGCAGTTACGAGGGGGAAGCGAAAGGCTACACCTTC
NA,TRBD1,TRBV7-2,TRBJ1-2,CASSGPDRAPYGYTF,TGTGCCAGCAGCGGCCCGGACAGGGCCCCATATGGCTACACCTTC
once,NA,TRBV7-2,TRBJ1-1,CASSSRAQYTEAFF,TGTGCCAGCAGCTCTCGGGCCCAATACACTGAAGCTTTCTTT
few,NA,TRBV13,TRBJ2-5,CASSLRVPGETQYF,TGTGCCAGCAGCCTCAGGGTGCCTGGAGAGACCCAGTACTTC
NA,TRBD1,TRBV27,TRBJ1-4,CASKGQPYEKLFF,TGTGCCAGCAAGGGACAGCCGTATGAAAAACTGTTTTTT
NA,NA,TRBV19,TRBJ1-1,CASSPLDIMNTEAFF,TGTGCCAGTAGTCCCCTTGACATTATGAACACTGAAGCTTTCTTT
NA,NA,TRBV6-5,TRBJ2-1,CASSRTGGATEQFF,TGTGCCAGCAGCCGAACGGGGGGCGCGACTGAGCAGTTCTTC
few,TRBD1,TRBV7-6,TRBJ1-2,CASSAKTGFTYGYTF,TGTGCCAGCAGCGCCAAGACAGGGTTCACCTATGGCTACACCTTC
NA,TRBD1,TRBV3-1/TRBV3-2,TRBJ1-5,CATGTGGQPQHF,TGTGCCACAGGGACAGGGGGCCAGCCCCAGCATTTT
NA,NA,TRBV7-9,TRBJ1-1,CASSQGRKRAFF,TGTGCCAGCAGCCAGGGACGGAAGAGAGCTTTCTTT
NA,NA,TRBV27,TRBJ1-5,CASSFFGGGRNQPQHF,TGTGCCAGCAGTTTCTTTGGGGGGGGCAGGAATCAGCCCCAGCATTTT
NA,NA,TRBV6-4,TRBJ1-1,CASSDSQGEAFF,TGTGCCAGCAGTGACTCGCAGGGTGAAGCTTTCTTT
few,NA,TRBV7-9,TRBJ1-1,CASSLEMAEAFF,TGTGCCAGCAGCTTAGAGATGGCTGAAGCTTTCTTT
NA,TRBD1,TRBV6-5,TRBJ1-4,CASWGTVDEKLFF,TGTGCCAGCTGGGGGACAGTCGATGAAAAACTGTTTTTT